These T cell receptor beta chains were read from a single sample in a study of T cell responses to AZD1222 COVID-19 vaccine. Data came from immunoSEQ multiplex PCR; TCRdb stores just in-frame clones and leaves some out. The sample shows 150,000 to 200,000 clones, 75% to 95% of them seen only once. This material consisted of peripheral blood, taken on day 0 of AZD1222 vaccination. Receptor source: an adult in good health. Both conserved end residues are part of each CDR3. The D gene is left open where the match is weak. Clone sizes are given selectively: once, few, many, or a class where the clone is expanded.

d_gene: TRBD1
j_gene: TRBJ2-2
abundance: .
v_gene: TRBV7-3
CDR3nt: TGTGCCAGCAGCGCGACAGGGGTGGGCACCGGGGAGCTGTTTTTT
CDR3aa: CASSATGVGTGELFF

d_gene: .
j_gene: TRBJ1-4
abundance: .
v_gene: TRBV7-2
CDR3nt: TGTGCCAGCAGCCTGACAACGGCGGGTAATGAAAAACTGTTTTTT
CDR3aa: CASSLTTAGNEKLFF

d_gene: .
j_gene: TRBJ2-5
abundance: .
v_gene: TRBV7-9
CDR3nt: TGTGCCAGCAGCACCCGGGGGACCCAAGAGACCCAGTACTTC
CDR3aa: CASSTRGTQETQYF

d_gene: .
j_gene: TRBJ2-5
abundance: .
v_gene: TRBV5-1
CDR3nt: TGCGCCAGCAGCTTGGCCCGCCCCGAAGAGACCCAGTACTTC
CDR3aa: CASSLARPEETQYF

d_gene: TRBD1
j_gene: TRBJ1-1
abundance: .
v_gene: TRBV24-1
CDR3nt: TGTGCCACCTCGGACAGGCGGAACACTGAAGCTTTCTTT
CDR3aa: CATSDRRNTEAFF

d_gene: .
j_gene: TRBJ1-1
abundance: .
v_gene: TRBV29-1
CDR3nt: TGCAGCGCCGCAGACAGCGAAGCTTTCTTT
CDR3aa: CSAADSEAFF

d_gene: .
j_gene: TRBJ1-2
abundance: once
v_gene: TRBV5-1
CDR3nt: TGCGCCAGCAGCTTGGTGGGGACGGCGAACTATGGCTACACCTTC
CDR3aa: CASSLVGTANYGYTF

d_gene: .
j_gene: TRBJ1-2
abundance: .
v_gene: TRBV3-1/TRBV3-2
CDR3nt: TGTGCCAGCAGCCAAGGATACGGGACACTTGGCTACACCTTC
CDR3aa: CASSQGYGTLGYTF

d_gene: .
j_gene: TRBJ2-1
abundance: .
v_gene: TRBV7-2
CDR3nt: TGTGCCAGCAGCCCAGTAGGGCAACCATACAATGAGCAGTTCTTC
CDR3aa: CASSPVGQPYNEQFF

d_gene: .
j_gene: TRBJ1-5
abundance: .
v_gene: TRBV5-1
CDR3nt: TGCGCCAGCAGCTTGGAAAAGAATCAGCCCCAGCATTTT
CDR3aa: CASSLEKNQPQHF

d_gene: TRBD2
j_gene: TRBJ2-5
abundance: .
v_gene: TRBV4-2
CDR3nt: TGTGCCAGCAGCTTAGGGACTAGCGGGGGGGTCCAAGAGACCCAGTACTTC
CDR3aa: CASSLGTSGGVQETQYF

d_gene: .
j_gene: TRBJ1-1
abundance: once
v_gene: TRBV29-1
CDR3nt: TGCAGCGTTGGAGGGTTGGTGAACACTGAAGCTTTCTTT
CDR3aa: CSVGGLVNTEAFF

d_gene: .
j_gene: TRBJ1-2
abundance: .
v_gene: TRBV6-5
CDR3nt: TGTGCCAGCAGGGGCGGGGGTTCCCTATATGGCTACACCTTC
CDR3aa: CASRGGGSLYGYTF

d_gene: .
j_gene: TRBJ2-2
abundance: .
v_gene: TRBV4-1
CDR3nt: TGCGCCAGCAGCCAAGTGGAGACCGGGGAGCTGTTTTTT
CDR3aa: CASSQVETGELFF

d_gene: .
j_gene: TRBJ1-5
abundance: .
v_gene: TRBV7-2
CDR3nt: TGTGCCAGCAGCCCCGTGGGCCTCAATCAGCCCCAGCATTTT
CDR3aa: CASSPVGLNQPQHF

d_gene: TRBD2
j_gene: TRBJ2-5
abundance: .
v_gene: TRBV7-2
CDR3nt: TGTGCCAGCGCACTAGCGGGGGGGCAAGTCGGAGAGACCCAGTACTTC
CDR3aa: CASALAGGQVGETQYF

d_gene: TRBD1
j_gene: TRBJ1-2
abundance: .
v_gene: TRBV27
CDR3nt: TGTGCCACCAGGGACAGGGGAAGGGGATACTATGGCTACACCTTC
CDR3aa: CATRDRGRGYYGYTF

d_gene: .
j_gene: TRBJ2-7
abundance: .
v_gene: TRBV11-2
CDR3nt: TGTGCCAGCAGCTTAGTTGATCCGGGTCCCTACGAGCAGTACTTC
CDR3aa: CASSLVDPGPYEQYF

d_gene: TRBD2
j_gene: TRBJ2-7
abundance: .
v_gene: TRBV5-1
CDR3nt: TGCGCCAGCAGCTTGGCCCCTAGCGGGGGGGCCTACGAGCAGTACTTC
CDR3aa: CASSLAPSGGAYEQYF

d_gene: .
j_gene: TRBJ1-2
abundance: .
v_gene: TRBV11-1
CDR3nt: TGTGCCAGCAGCTTAGGGGGATCAGTGGATGGCTACACCTTC
CDR3aa: CASSLGGSVDGYTF

d_gene: .
j_gene: TRBJ2-1
abundance: .
v_gene: TRBV16
CDR3nt: TGTGCCAGCAGCCCCCCGGGGAGGTCGTACAATGAGCAGTTCTTC
CDR3aa: CASSPPGRSYNEQFF

d_gene: .
j_gene: TRBJ1-2
abundance: .
v_gene: TRBV11-2
CDR3nt: TGTGCCAGCAGCTTAGAGTTGGGCCTTAGCTTC
CDR3aa: CASSLELGLSF

d_gene: .
j_gene: TRBJ2-7
abundance: .
v_gene: TRBV3-1/TRBV3-2
CDR3nt: TGTGCCAGCAGCCAAGGTCGGATGCCCTACGAGCAGTACTTC
CDR3aa: CASSQGRMPYEQYF

d_gene: TRBD1
j_gene: TRBJ2-7
abundance: .
v_gene: TRBV7-3
CDR3nt: TGTGCCAGCAGCTTGGGCCGGGAACAGGGGATCCACGAGCAGTACTTC
CDR3aa: CASSLGREQGIHEQYF

d_gene: .
j_gene: TRBJ1-4
abundance: .
v_gene: TRBV15
CDR3nt: TGTGCCACCAGCAGAGATCCCTTGCGGGAGAGGTTTTTT
CDR3aa: CATSRDPLRERFF

d_gene: .
j_gene: TRBJ1-1
abundance: .
v_gene: TRBV18
CDR3nt: TGTGCCAGCTCCTCGGGACGGTTGAACACTGAAGCTTTCTTT
CDR3aa: CASSSGRLNTEAFF

d_gene: TRBD2
j_gene: TRBJ2-7
abundance: .
v_gene: TRBV6-2/TRBV6-3
CDR3nt: TGTGCCAGCAGCAATAGCGGGGGGTCTTACGAGCAGTACTTC
CDR3aa: CASSNSGGSYEQYF

d_gene: TRBD1
j_gene: TRBJ2-7
abundance: once
v_gene: TRBV15
CDR3nt: TGTGCCACCAGCAGACCCGACAGGGGAAGCTCCTACGAGCAGTACTTC
CDR3aa: CATSRPDRGSSYEQYF

d_gene: .
j_gene: TRBJ2-2
abundance: few
v_gene: TRBV4-3
CDR3nt: TGCGCCAGCAGCCAAGATACGGGGCGTCGTTACACCGGGGAGCTGTTTTTT
CDR3aa: CASSQDTGRRYTGELFF

d_gene: TRBD1
j_gene: TRBJ1-2
abundance: .
v_gene: TRBV10-3
CDR3nt: TGTGCCATCACAGCCGGGACAGCCTATGGCTACACCTTC
CDR3aa: CAITAGTAYGYTF

d_gene: .
j_gene: TRBJ2-3
abundance: .
v_gene: TRBV5-1
CDR3nt: TGCGCCAGCAGCCCCCGCCAGACAGATTACGCAGATACGCAGTATTTT
CDR3aa: CASSPRQTDYADTQYF

d_gene: TRBD2
j_gene: TRBJ2-5
abundance: .
v_gene: TRBV11-1
CDR3nt: TGTGCCAGCAGCCTATGGGCTAGCGGGACCCGGGAGACCCAGTACTTC
CDR3aa: CASSLWASGTRETQYF

d_gene: .
j_gene: TRBJ1-3
abundance: .
v_gene: TRBV30
CDR3nt: TGTGCCTGGAGTTTCAGCTCTGGAAACACCATATATTTT
CDR3aa: CAWSFSSGNTIYF

d_gene: .
j_gene: TRBJ1-4
abundance: .
v_gene: TRBV9
CDR3nt: TGTGCCAGCCCCGCCACGACCAATGAAAAACTGTTTTTT
CDR3aa: CASPATTNEKLFF

d_gene: .
j_gene: TRBJ2-2
abundance: once
v_gene: TRBV14
CDR3nt: TGTGCCAGCAGCCGGCTCCTGAACACCGGGGAGCTGTTTTTT
CDR3aa: CASSRLLNTGELFF

d_gene: TRBD2
j_gene: TRBJ2-7
abundance: .
v_gene: TRBV5-8
CDR3nt: TGTGCCAGCAGCTCGCCTGGGGGGGGTCACGAGCAGTACTTC
CDR3aa: CASSSPGGGHEQYF

d_gene: .
j_gene: TRBJ1-5
abundance: .
v_gene: TRBV3-1/TRBV3-2
CDR3nt: TGTGCCAGCAGCCAGGACCGGGACAGCAATCAGCCCCAGCATTTT
CDR3aa: CASSQDRDSNQPQHF

d_gene: TRBD1
j_gene: TRBJ1-4
abundance: .
v_gene: TRBV7-2
CDR3nt: TGTGCCAGCGGGTGGACAGGGGGGATTGAAAAACTGTTTTTT
CDR3aa: CASGWTGGIEKLFF

d_gene: .
j_gene: TRBJ1-1
abundance: .
v_gene: TRBV6-5
CDR3nt: TGTGCCAGCAGTCCCCTGGGCCCGGGCACTGAAGCTTTCTTT
CDR3aa: CASSPLGPGTEAFF

d_gene: TRBD1
j_gene: TRBJ1-1
abundance: .
v_gene: TRBV19
CDR3nt: TGTGCCAGTAGTGTTCGGACAGGGAACACTGAAGCTTTCTTT
CDR3aa: CASSVRTGNTEAFF

d_gene: .
j_gene: TRBJ2-5
abundance: .
v_gene: TRBV5-1
CDR3nt: TGCGCCAGCAGCCAAACTCAAGAGACCCAGTACTTC
CDR3aa: CASSQTQETQYF

d_gene: .
j_gene: TRBJ2-3
abundance: .
v_gene: TRBV12-3/TRBV12-4
CDR3nt: TGTGCCAGCAGCCCACACAAAACAGATACGCAGTATTTT
CDR3aa: CASSPHKTDTQYF

d_gene: TRBD1
j_gene: TRBJ1-2
abundance: .
v_gene: TRBV18
CDR3nt: TGTGCCAGCTCACCCGGGACAGCCAACTATGGCTACACCTTC
CDR3aa: CASSPGTANYGYTF

d_gene: TRBD2
j_gene: TRBJ2-4
abundance: .
v_gene: TRBV19
CDR3nt: TGTGCCAGTAGTGGCCTGGGACTAGCGGGGGGGCCGTCCAAAAACATTCAGTACTTC
CDR3aa: CASSGLGLAGGPSKNIQYF

d_gene: TRBD1
j_gene: TRBJ1-2
abundance: .
v_gene: TRBV6-5
CDR3nt: TGTGCCAGCAGTTACTCACAGGGGGACTATGGCTACACCTTC
CDR3aa: CASSYSQGDYGYTF

d_gene: TRBD1
j_gene: TRBJ1-5
abundance: .
v_gene: TRBV10-3
CDR3nt: TGTGCCATCAGTGAGTCCCCAGGGGGCCTTCAGCCCCAGCATTTT
CDR3aa: CAISESPGGLQPQHF